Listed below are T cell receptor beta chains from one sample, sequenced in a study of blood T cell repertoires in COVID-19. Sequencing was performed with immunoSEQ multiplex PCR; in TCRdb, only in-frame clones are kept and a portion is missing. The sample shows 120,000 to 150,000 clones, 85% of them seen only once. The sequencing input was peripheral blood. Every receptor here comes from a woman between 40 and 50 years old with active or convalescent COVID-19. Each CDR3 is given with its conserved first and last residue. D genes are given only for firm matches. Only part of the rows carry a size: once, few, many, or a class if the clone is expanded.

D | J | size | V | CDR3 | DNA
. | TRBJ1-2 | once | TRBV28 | CASSLSTGGYTF | TGTGCCAGCAGTTTATCGACGGGGGGCTACACCTTC
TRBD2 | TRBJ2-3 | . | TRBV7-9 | CASSSQSTGGDTQYF | TGTGCCAGCAGCTCCCAGAGTACCGGGGGGGATACGCAGTATTTT
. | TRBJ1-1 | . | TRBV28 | CASSLGGMNTEAFF | TGTGCCAGCAGTTTAGGGGGGATGAACACTGAAGCTTTCTTT
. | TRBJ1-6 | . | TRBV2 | CASNGGSSYNSPLHF | TGTGCCAGCAACGGGGGTAGCTCCTATAATTCACCCCTCCACTTT
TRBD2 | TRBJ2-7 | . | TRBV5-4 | CASRSAASGSNEQYF | TGTGCCAGCAGGTCGGCGGCTAGCGGGAGCAACGAGCAGTACTTC
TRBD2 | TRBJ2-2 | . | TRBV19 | CASRDFSGRGNTGELFF | TGTGCCAGTAGGGACTTTAGCGGGAGGGGAAACACCGGGGAGCTGTTTTTT
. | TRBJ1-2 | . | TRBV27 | CASSLGQSYGYTF | TGTGCCAGCAGTTTAGGACAGAGCTATGGCTACACCTTC
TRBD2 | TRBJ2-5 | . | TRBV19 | CADGTSGRYQETQYF | TGTGCCGATGGGACTAGCGGGAGGTACCAAGAGACCCAGTACTTC
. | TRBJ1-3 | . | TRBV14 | CASSQGTVGNTIYF | TGTGCCAGCAGCCAAGGGACAGTCGGAAACACCATATATTTT
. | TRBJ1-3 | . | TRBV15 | CATSPPSERIFPGNTIYF | TGTGCCACCAGCCCCCCCTCCGAGAGGATCTTCCCTGGAAACACCATATATTTT
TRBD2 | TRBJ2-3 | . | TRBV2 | CASRGGVPTDTQYF | TGTGCCAGCAGGGGGGGGGTCCCCACAGATACGCAGTATTTT
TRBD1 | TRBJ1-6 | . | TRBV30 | CAWGGQYNSPLHF | TGTGCCTGGGGGGGACAGTATAATTCACCCCTCCACTTT
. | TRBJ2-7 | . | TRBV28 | CASSLSLGAQDEQYF | TGTGCCAGCAGTTTAAGTCTGGGGGCTCAGGACGAGCAGTACTTC
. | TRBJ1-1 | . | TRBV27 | CASSLAGPEVAFF | TGTGCCAGCAGTTTAGCGGGACCGGAGGTGGCTTTCTTT
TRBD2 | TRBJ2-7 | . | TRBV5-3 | CARSSATSWDFYEQYF | TGTGCCAGAAGCTCGGCGACTAGCTGGGATTTCTACGAGCAGTACTTC
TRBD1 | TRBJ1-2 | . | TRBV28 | CASSPDRVYGYTF | TGTGCCAGCAGCCCGGACAGGGTCTATGGCTACACCTTC
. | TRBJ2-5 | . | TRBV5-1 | CASSFGLPGLQETQYF | TGCGCCAGCAGCTTTGGACTCCCGGGACTCCAAGAGACCCAGTACTTC
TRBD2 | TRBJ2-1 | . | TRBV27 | CASRPNLRLAGVFF | TGTGCCAGCAGGCCAAACTTAAGACTAGCGGGAGTGTTCTTC
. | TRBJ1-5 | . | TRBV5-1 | CASSYDGGGQPQHF | TGCGCCAGCAGTTATGATGGGGGGGGTCAGCCCCAGCATTTT
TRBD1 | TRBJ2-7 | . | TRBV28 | CASSPYRQGGSYEQYF | TGTGCCAGCAGTCCATATAGACAGGGGGGCTCCTACGAGCAGTACTTC
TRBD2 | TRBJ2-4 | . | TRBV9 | CASSVLGEGLKNIQYF | TGTGCCAGCAGCGTACTGGGGGAGGGCCTTAAAAACATTCAGTACTTC
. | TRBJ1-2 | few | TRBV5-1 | CASSFGAGGNYGYTF | TGCGCCAGCAGCTTTGGGGCAGGAGGGAACTATGGCTACACCTTC
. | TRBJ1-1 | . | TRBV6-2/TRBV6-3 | CASSYLLSKQPLNRNTEAFF | TGTGCCAGCAGTTACCTCCTAAGTAAACAGCCGCTAAATCGGAACACTGAAGCTTTCTTT
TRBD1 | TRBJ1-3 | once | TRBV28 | CASGSPQGALGNTIYF | TGTGCCAGCGGGTCCCCACAGGGGGCACTGGGAAACACCATATATTTT
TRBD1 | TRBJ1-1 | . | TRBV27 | CASSAATGVVHEAFF | TGTGCCAGCAGTGCTGCGACAGGGGTGGTCCATGAAGCTTTCTTT
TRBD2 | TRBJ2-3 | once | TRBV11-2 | CASSLEWAGDTDTQYF | TGTGCCAGCAGCTTAGAGTGGGCGGGAGACACAGATACGCAGTATTTT
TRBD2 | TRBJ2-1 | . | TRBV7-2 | CASSLRHSGGLGGEQFF | TGTGCCAGCAGCCTACGACATAGCGGGGGCTTGGGGGGTGAGCAGTTCTTC
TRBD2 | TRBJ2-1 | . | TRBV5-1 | CASSLNPSGESSYNEQFF | TGCGCCAGCAGCTTGAACCCTAGCGGGGAAAGCTCCTACAATGAGCAGTTCTTC
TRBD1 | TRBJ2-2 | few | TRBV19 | CASSPGQGAGELFF | TGTGCCAGTAGTCCGGGACAGGGGGCCGGGGAGCTGTTTTTT
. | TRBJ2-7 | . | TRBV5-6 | CASSLATGIEQYF | TGTGCCAGCAGCTTGGCGACAGGTATAGAGCAGTACTTC
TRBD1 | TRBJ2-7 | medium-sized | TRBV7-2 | CASSLVTGGYEQYF | TGTGCCAGCAGCTTAGTTACAGGGGGCTACGAGCAGTACTTC
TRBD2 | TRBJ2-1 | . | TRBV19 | CATTLSAGVYNEQFF | TGTGCCACTACCCTCTCGGCGGGAGTTTACAATGAGCAGTTCTTC
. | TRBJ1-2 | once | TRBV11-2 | CASSVSTVSSLGYTF | TGTGCCAGCAGCGTATCGACAGTGTCCTCTCTTGGCTACACCTTC
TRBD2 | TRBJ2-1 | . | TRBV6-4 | CASSHGPAGGDNEQFF | TGTGCCAGCAGCCACGGGCCGGCGGGGGGGGACAATGAGCAGTTCTTC
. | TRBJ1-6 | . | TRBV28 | CASSFPQGLSPLHF | TGTGCCAGCAGTTTTCCCCAGGGACTCTCACCCCTCCACTTT
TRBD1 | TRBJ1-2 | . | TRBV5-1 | CASSLPGQVYGYTF | TGCGCCAGCAGCTTGCCGGGACAGGTCTATGGCTACACCTTC
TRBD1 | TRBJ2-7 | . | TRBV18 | CASSPRQGASYEQYF | TGTGCCAGCTCACCCAGACAGGGGGCCTCCTACGAGCAGTACTTC